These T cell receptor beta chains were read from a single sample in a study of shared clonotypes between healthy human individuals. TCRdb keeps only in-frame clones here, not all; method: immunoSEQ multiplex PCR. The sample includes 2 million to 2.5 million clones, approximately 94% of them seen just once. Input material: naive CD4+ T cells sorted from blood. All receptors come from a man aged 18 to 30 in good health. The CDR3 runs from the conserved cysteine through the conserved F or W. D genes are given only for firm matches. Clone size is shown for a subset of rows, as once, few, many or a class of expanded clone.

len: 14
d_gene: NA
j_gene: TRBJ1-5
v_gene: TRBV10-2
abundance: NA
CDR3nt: TGCGCCAGCAGTGTCGTGGGGGGCAATCAGCCCCAGCATTTT
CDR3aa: CASSVVGGNQPQHF

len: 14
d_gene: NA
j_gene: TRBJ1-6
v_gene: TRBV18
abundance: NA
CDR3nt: TGTGCCAGTGACGGAGGATCCTATAATTCACCCCTCCACTTT
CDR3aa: CASDGGSYNSPLHF

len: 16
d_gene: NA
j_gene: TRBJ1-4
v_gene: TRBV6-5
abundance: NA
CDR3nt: TGTGCCAGCAGTTTGACGGGAACTGCAACTAATGAAAAACTGTTTTTT
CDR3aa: CASSLTGTATNEKLFF

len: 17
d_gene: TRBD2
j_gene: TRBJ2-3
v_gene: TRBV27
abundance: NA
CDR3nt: TGTGCCAGCACCCCTGGGGGACTAGCGCGGGGAATCGGTACGCAGTATTTT
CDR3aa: CASTPGGLARGIGTQYF

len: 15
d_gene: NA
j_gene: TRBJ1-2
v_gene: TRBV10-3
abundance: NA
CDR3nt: TGTGCCATCAGTGAGTCCGGAGGGGGGGTGTATGGCTACACCTTC
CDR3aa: CAISESGGGVYGYTF

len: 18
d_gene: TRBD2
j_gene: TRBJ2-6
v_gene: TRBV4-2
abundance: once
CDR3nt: TGTGCCAGCAGCACCCGACTAGCGGGGGACTCTGGGGCCAACGTCCTGACTTTC
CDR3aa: CASSTRLAGDSGANVLTF

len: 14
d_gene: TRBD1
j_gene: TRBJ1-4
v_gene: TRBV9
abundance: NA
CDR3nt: TGTGCCAGCAGCGCGGGACAGCGAACCGAAAAACTGTTTTTT
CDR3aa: CASSAGQRTEKLFF

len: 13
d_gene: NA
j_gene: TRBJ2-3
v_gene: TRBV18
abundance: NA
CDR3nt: TGTGCCAGCTCACCTTCTAGCACAGATACGCAGTATTTT
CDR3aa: CASSPSSTDTQYF

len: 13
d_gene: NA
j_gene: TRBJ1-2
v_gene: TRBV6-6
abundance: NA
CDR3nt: TGTGCCAGCAGTTACTCGGCCGAAAATGGCTACACCTTC
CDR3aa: CASSYSAENGYTF

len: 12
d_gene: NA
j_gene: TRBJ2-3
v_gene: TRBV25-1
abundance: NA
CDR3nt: TGTGCCAGCAAATCCCCCTCTCATACGCAGTATTTT
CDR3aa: CASKSPSHTQYF

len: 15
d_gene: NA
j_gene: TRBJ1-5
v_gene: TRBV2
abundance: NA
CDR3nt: TGTGCCAGCAGTGAAGCCAGGTATAGCAATCAGCCCCAGCATTTT
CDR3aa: CASSEARYSNQPQHF

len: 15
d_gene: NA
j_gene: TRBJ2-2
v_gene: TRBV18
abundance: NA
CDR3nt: TGTGCCAGCTCAACGACAGTCGCGAACACCGGGGAGCTGTTTTTT
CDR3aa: CASSTTVANTGELFF

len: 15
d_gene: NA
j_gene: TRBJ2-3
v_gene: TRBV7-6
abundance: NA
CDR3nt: TGTGCCAGCAGCTTGTCGGGGTTAAGGGAAGATACGCAGTATTTT
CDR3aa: CASSLSGLREDTQYF

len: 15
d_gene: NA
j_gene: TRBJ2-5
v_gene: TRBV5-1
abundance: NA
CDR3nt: TGCGCCAGCAGCTTGGCCGCAGGCGGACAAGAGACCCAGTACTTC
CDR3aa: CASSLAAGGQETQYF

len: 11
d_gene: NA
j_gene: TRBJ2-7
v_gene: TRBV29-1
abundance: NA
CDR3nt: TGCAGCGTTGAAATTCGGGACGAGCAGTACTTC
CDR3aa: CSVEIRDEQYF

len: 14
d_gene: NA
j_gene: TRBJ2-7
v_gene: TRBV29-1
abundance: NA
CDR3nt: TGCAGCGTTGAAGATCCGGCAGGAGGTTACGAGCAGTACTTC
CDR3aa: CSVEDPAGGYEQYF

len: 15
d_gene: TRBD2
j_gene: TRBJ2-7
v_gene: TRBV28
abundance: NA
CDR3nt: TGTGCCAGCAGTTTCGGGACTAGCGGGAGCTACGAGCAGTACTTC
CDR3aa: CASSFGTSGSYEQYF

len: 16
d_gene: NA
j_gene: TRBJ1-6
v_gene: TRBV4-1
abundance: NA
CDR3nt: TGCGCCAGCAGCCAAGATTACAGGGAGCTTTATTCACCCCTCCACTTT
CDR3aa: CASSQDYRELYSPLHF

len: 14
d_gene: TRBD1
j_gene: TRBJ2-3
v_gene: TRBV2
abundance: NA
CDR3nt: TGTGCCAGCAGTCTGGACAGGGCGTCAGATACGCAGTATTTT
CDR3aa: CASSLDRASDTQYF

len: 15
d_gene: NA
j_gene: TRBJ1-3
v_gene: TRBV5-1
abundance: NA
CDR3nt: TGCGCCAGCAGCTTGGACAACGGCTCTGGAAACACCATATATTTT
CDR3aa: CASSLDNGSGNTIYF

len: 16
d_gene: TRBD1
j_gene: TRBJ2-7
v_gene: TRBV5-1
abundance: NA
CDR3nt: TGCGCCAGCAGCCTTTTAACTAGACAGGGGTACTACGAGCAGTACTTC
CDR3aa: CASSLLTRQGYYEQYF

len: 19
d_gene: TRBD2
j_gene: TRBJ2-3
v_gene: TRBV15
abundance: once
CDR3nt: TGTGCCACCAGCAGAGATATCTCTCGGCGGGGGGGCAGTACCGATACGCAGTATTTT
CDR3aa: CATSRDISRRGGSTDTQYF

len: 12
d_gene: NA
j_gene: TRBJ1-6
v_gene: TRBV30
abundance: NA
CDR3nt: TGTGCCTGGAGACAGACGGATTCACCCCTCCACTTT
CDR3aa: CAWRQTDSPLHF

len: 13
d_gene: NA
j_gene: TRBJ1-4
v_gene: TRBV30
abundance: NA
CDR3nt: TGTGCCTGGAGGGGGGAATCGAATGAAAAACTGTTTTTT
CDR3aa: CAWRGESNEKLFF

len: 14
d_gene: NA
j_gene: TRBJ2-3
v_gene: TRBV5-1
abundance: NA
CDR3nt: TGCGCCAGCAGCTTGGAGCAGAGCACAGATACGCAGTATTTT
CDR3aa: CASSLEQSTDTQYF

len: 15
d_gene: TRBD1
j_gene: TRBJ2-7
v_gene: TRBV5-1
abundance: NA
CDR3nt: TGCGCCAGCAGCTTGGGTGGGACAGGGTTTGGCGAGCAGTACTTC
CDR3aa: CASSLGGTGFGEQYF

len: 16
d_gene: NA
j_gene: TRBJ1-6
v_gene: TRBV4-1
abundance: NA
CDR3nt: TGCGCCAGCAGCCGTTATAGGGGGATTAACAATTCACCCCTCCACTTT
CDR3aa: CASSRYRGINNSPLHF

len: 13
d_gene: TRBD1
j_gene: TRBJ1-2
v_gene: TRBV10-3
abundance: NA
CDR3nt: TGTGCCATCAAGAAAACAGGGGGCGATGGCTACACCTTC
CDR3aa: CAIKKTGGDGYTF

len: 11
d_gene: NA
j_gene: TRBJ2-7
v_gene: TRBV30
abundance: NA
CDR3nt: TGTGCCTGGAGTGACGGCTACGAGCAGTACTTC
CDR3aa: CAWSDGYEQYF

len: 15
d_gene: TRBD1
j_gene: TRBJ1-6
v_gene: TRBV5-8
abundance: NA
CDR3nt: TGTGCCAGCAGTTTTTATGACAGGGGATGGTCACCCCTCCACTTT
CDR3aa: CASSFYDRGWSPLHF

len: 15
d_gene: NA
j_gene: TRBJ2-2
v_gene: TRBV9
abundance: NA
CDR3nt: TGTGCCAGCAGCGTACAGGGATTTAACACCGGGGAGCTGTTTTTT
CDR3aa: CASSVQGFNTGELFF

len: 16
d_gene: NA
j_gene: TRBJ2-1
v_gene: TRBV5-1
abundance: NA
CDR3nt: TGCGCCAGCAGTCCTCGGGGGACTCCCTCCTACAATGAGCAGTTCTTC
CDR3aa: CASSPRGTPSYNEQFF

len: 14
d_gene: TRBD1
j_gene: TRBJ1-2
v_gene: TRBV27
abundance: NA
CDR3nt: TGTGCCAGCAGTTTATCGATTGGGACAGCCGACTACACCTTC
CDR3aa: CASSLSIGTADYTF

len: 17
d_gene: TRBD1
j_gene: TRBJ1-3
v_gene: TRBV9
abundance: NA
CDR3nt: TGTGCCAGCAGCGTAAAAACAGGGGGCTCAGGTGGAAACACCATATATTTT
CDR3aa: CASSVKTGGSGGNTIYF

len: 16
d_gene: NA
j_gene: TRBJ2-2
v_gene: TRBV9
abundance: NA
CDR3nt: TGTGCCAGCAGCGTAGAGGCGGGCGAGAACACCGGGGAGCTGTTTTTT
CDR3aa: CASSVEAGENTGELFF

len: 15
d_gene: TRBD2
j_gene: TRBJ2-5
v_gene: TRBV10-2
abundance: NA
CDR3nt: TGCGCCAGCAGAATTAGCGGGGGGGCCGTGGAGACCCAGTACTTC
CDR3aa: CASRISGGAVETQYF

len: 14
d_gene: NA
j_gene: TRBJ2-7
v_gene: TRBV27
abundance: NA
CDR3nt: TGTGCCAGCAGTTTGAGACAGAAATCCTACGAGCAGTACTTC
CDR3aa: CASSLRQKSYEQYF

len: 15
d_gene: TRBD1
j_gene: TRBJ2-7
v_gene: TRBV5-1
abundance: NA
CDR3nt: TGCGCCAGCAGCTTGGCCGGGGACAGGGCCCACGAGCAGTACTTC
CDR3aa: CASSLAGDRAHEQYF

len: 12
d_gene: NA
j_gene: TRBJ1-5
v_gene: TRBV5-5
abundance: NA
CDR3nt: TGTGCCAGCAGCTTCGTGGGTCAGCCCCAGCATTTT
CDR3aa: CASSFVGQPQHF

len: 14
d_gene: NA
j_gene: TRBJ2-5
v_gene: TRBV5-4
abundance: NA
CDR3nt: TGTGCCAGCAGCTTGGCCACAGGGAGAAAGACCCAGTACTTC
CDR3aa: CASSLATGRKTQYF

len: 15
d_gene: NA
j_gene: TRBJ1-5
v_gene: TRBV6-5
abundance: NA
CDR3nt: TGTGCCAGCAGGGGCACGGGGGCAAGCAATCAGCCCCAGCATTTT
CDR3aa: CASRGTGASNQPQHF

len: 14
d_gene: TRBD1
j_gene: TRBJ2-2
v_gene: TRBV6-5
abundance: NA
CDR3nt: TGTGCCAGCAGTTACTTGGACAGGACCGGGGAGCTGTTTTTT
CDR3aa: CASSYLDRTGELFF

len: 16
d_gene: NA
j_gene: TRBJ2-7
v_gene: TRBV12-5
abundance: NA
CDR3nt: TGTGCTAGTGGTTTGTCTGCGTCAGGGGCGCCCTACGAGCAGTACTTC
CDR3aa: CASGLSASGAPYEQYF

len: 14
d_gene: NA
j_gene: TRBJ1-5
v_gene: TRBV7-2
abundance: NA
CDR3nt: TGTGCCAGCACCCCGGCTTGGGGGGATCAGCCCCAGCATTTT
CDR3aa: CASTPAWGDQPQHF

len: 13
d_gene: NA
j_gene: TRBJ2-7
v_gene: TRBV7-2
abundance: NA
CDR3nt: TGTGCCAGCAGCTTAGGGCGGGTGTACGAGCAGTACTTC
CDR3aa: CASSLGRVYEQYF

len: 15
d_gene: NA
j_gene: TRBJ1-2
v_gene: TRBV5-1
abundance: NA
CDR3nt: TGCGCCAGCAGCCCTGACGGACCTCCTAACTATGGCTACACCTTC
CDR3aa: CASSPDGPPNYGYTF

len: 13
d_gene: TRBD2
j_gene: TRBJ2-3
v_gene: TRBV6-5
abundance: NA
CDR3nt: TGTGCCAGCAGGGCGGGGGTCACAGATACGCAGTATTTT
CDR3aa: CASRAGVTDTQYF

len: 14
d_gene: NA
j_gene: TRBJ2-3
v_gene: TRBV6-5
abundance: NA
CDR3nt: TGTGCCAGCAGTTCAGGACTGAACACAGATACGCAGTATTTT
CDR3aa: CASSSGLNTDTQYF

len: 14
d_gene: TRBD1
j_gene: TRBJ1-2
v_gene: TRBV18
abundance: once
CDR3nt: TGTGCCAGCTCACCTTTTACAGGGGCCGGTGGCTACACCTTC
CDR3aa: CASSPFTGAGGYTF

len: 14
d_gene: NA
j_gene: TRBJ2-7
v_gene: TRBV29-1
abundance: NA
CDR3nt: TGCAGCGTTACAGGGGCGGGGGCAGTTTACGAGCAGTACTTC
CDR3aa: CSVTGAGAVYEQYF

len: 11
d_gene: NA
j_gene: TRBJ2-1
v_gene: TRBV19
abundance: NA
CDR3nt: TGTGCCAGTAGTAGGAACAATGAGCAGTTCTTC
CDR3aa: CASSRNNEQFF

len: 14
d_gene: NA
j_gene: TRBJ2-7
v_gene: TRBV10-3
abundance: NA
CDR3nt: TGTGCCATCAGGCCCGACGGGAGCTCCTACGAGCAGTACTTC
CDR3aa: CAIRPDGSSYEQYF

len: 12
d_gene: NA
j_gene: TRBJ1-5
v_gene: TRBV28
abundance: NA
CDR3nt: TGTGCCAGCAGGATAGGGGTAGAGCCCCAGCATTTT
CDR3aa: CASRIGVEPQHF

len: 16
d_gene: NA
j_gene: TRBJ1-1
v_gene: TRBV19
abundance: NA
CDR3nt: TGTGCCAGTAGTATTGGGCAGACGAACAGAGACCCTGAAGCTTTCTTT
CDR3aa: CASSIGQTNRDPEAFF

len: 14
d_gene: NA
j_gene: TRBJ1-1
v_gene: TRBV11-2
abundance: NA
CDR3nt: TGTGCCAGCAGGCCTATCCTCGGGGGGCCTGAAGCTTTCTTT
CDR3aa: CASRPILGGPEAFF

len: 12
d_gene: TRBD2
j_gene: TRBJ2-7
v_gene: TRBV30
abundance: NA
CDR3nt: TGTGCCTGGAAGGCTAGCGGGAACGAGCAGTACTTC
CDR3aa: CAWKASGNEQYF

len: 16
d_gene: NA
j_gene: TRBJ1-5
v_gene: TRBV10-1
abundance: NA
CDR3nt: TGCGCCAGCCTCCGGGACACGGAGACCTTCAATCAGCCCCAGCATTTT
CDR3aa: CASLRDTETFNQPQHF

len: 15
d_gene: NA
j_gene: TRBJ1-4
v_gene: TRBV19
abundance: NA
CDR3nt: TGTGCCAGTAGTGTCCGGGACGTAGTTGGGGAAAAACTGTTTTTT
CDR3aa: CASSVRDVVGEKLFF

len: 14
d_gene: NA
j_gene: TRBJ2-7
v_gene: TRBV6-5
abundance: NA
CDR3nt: TGTGCCAGCAGTTACTCGAGGTACCTGAACGAGCAGTACTTC
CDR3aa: CASSYSRYLNEQYF